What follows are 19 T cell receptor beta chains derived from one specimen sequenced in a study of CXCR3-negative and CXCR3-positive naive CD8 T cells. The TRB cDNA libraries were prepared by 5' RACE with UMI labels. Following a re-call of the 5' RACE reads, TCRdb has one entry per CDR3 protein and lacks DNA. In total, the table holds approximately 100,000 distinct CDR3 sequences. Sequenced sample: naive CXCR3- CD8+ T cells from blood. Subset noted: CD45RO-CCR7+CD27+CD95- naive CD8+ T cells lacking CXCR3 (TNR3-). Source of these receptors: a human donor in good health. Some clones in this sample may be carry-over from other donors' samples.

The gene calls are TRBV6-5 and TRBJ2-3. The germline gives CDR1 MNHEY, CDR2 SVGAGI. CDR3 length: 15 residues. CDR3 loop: CASSYSDKATDTQYF.

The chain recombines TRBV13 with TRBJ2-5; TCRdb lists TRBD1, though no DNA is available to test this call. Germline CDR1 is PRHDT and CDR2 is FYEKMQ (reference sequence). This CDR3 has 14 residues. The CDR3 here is CASRARVEQETQYF. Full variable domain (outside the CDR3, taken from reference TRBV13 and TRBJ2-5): AAGVIQSPRHLIKEKRETATLKCYPIPRHDTVYWYQQGPGQDPQFLISFYEKMQSDKGSIPDRFSAQQFSDYHSELNMSSLELGDSALYFCASRARVEQETQYFGPGTRLLVL.

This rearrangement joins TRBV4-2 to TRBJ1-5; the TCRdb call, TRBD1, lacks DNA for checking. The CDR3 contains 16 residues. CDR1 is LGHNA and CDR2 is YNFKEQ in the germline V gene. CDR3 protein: CASSQARDSANQPQHF.

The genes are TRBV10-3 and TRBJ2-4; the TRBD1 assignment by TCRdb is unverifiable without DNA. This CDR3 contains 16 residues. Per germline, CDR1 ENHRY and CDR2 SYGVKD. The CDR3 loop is CAISESDRGAKNIQYF.

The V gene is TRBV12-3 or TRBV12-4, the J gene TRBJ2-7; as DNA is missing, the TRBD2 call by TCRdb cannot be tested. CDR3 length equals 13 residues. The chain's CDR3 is CASSGQEGYEQYF.

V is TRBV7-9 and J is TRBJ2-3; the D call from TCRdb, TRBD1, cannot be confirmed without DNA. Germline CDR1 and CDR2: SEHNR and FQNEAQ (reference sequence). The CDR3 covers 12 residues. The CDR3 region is CASSFPGDTQYF.

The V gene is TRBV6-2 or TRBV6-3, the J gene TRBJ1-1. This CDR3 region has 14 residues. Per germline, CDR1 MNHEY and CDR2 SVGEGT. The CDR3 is CASSYWTENTEAFF.

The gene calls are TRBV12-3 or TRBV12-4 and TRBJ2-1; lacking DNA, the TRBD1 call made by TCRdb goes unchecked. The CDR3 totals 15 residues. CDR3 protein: CASNLRGGGYNEQFF.

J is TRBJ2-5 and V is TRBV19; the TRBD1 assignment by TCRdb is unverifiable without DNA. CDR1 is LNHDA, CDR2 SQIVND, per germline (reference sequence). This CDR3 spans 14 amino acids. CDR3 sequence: CASNPGQGTETQYF.

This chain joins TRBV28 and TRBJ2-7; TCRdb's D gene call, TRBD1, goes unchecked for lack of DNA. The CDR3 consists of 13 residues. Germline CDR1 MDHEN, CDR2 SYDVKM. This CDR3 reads CASDSSYSYEQYF.

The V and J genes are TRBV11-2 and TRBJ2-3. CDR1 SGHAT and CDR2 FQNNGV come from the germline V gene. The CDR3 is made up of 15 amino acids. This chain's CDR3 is CASSLDRIVTDTQYF. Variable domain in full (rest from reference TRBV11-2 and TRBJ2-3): EAGVAQSPRYKIIEKRQSVAFWCNPISGHATLYWYQQILGQGPKLLIQFQNNGVVDDSQLPKDRFSAERLKGVDSTLKIQPAKLEDSAVYLCASSLDRIVTDTQYFGPGTRLTVL.

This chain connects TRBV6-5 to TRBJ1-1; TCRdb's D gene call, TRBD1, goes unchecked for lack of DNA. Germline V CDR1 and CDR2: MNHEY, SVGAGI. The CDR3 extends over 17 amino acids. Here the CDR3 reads CASSYGTGLPLNTEAFF.

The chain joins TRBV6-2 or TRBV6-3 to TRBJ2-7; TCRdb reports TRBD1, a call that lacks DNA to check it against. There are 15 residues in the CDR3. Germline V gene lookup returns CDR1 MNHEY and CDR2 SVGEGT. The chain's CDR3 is CASTPGRGGSYEQYF.

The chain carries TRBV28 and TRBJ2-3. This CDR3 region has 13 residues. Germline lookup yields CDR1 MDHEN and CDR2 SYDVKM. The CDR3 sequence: CASSLVLPDTQYF.

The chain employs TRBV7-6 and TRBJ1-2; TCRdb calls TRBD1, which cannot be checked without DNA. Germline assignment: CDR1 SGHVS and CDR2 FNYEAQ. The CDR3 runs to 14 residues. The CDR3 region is CASSPSGTYYGYTF.

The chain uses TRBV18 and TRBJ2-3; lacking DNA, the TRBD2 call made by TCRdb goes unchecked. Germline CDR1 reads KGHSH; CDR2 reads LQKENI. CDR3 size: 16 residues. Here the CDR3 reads CASSAEGTYSTDTQYF.

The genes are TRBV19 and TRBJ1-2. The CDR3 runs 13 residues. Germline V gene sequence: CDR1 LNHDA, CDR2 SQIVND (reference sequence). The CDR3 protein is CASSFTDNYGYTF.

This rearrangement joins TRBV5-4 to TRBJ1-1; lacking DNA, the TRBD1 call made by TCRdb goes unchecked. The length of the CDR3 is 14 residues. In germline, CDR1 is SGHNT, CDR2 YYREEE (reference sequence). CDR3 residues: CASSLPQVGTEAFF.

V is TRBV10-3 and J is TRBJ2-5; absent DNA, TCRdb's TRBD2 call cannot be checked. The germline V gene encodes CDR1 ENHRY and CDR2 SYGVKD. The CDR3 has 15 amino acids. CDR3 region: CAISDPGLVEETQYF.